Below, 12 T cell receptor beta chains from the same sample are listed, as sequenced in a study of shared clonotypes between healthy human individuals. TCRdb keeps only in-frame clones here, not all; method: immunoSEQ multiplex PCR. The profile shows 980,000 or so clones, roughly 72% of them singletons. The sample was memory CD4+ T cells sorted from blood. As for subset: CD45RA-negative fraction. These receptors were taken from a man aged 18 to 29 in good health.

This clone came up many times. V is TRBV4-2 and J is TRBJ1-1; D not certain. Trimming removed 1 base at V and 4 bases at J, with 10 bases between. CDR1 and CDR2 from the germline V gene are LGHNA and YNFKEQ. There are 14 residues in the CDR3. CDR3 DNA: TGTGCCAGCAGCCAAGTTGGCGCCGGCACTGAAGCTTTCTTT. This gives the protein CASSQVGAGTEAFF.

The chain combines TRBV6-5 with TRBJ2-3, with 8 bases aligning to TRBD1. The germline V gene encodes CDR1 MNHEY and CDR2 SVGAGI. This CDR3 has 15 amino acids. V dropped 0 bases and J dropped 3; count of bases not matched to a gene: 2. Here the CDR3 DNA reads TGTGCCAGCAGTTACTCTCAGGGGGCAACAGATACGCAGTATTTT. Protein sequence: CASSYSQGATDTQYF.

The V gene is TRBV18, the J gene TRBJ2-7; TRBD2 might be the D (5 bases). CDR1 and CDR2 (germline): KGHSH, LQKENI. There are 11 residues in the CDR3. V was shortened by 5 bases and J by 6 bases, with 8 bases between the two germline ends. This CDR3 reads CASSNGGEQYF. The CDR3, as DNA: TGTGCCAGCTCAAACGGAGGCGAGCAGTACTTC.

The V gene is TRBV10-3, the J gene TRBJ1-5; D not certain. Germline values: CDR1 ENHRY, CDR2 SYGVKD. The V and J ends lost 3 bases and 5 bases respectively, with 11 bases between them. This CDR3 has 14 residues. In nucleotides, the CDR3 is TGTGCCATCAGTGACCTAGGGCCAGATCAGCCCCAGCATTTT. This translates into CAISDLGPDQPQHF.

This chain uses TRBV6-1 with TRBJ1-4; perhaps TRBD1 as D (6 bases). Trimming left V 1 base short and J 5 bases short, with 11 bases between. CDR1 and CDR2 (germline): MNHNS, SASEGT. The CDR3 spans 15 residues. This chain's CDR3 is CASSEGGGFNEKLFF. The CDR3 region has the DNA TGTGCCAGCAGTGAAGGGGGGGGCTTCAATGAAAAACTGTTTTTT.

The gene calls are TRBV7-2 and TRBJ2-5; the D is unclear. The CDR3 is 12 residues long. CDR1 and CDR2 (germline): SGHTA, FQGNSA. Trimming removed 5 bases from V and 5 bases from J, with 9 bases in between. The CDR3 coding sequence is TGTGCCAGCAGCCCCGCCCAGGAGACCCAGTACTTC. Its protein product is CASSPAQETQYF.

The chain uses TRBV28 and TRBJ2-7; TRBD2 is a possible D gene (5 bases). Per the germline V gene, CDR1 is MDHEN and CDR2 is SYDVKM. V lost 6 bases, J lost 3 bases, and 15 bases lay in between. The length of the CDR3 is 14 residues. The CDR3 loop reads CASSLPGKGYEQYF. CDR3 bases: TGTGCCAGCAGCCTGCCGGGAAAGGGCTACGAGCAGTACTTC.

This rearrangement joins TRBV6-1 to TRBJ2-1, with 7 positions matching TRBD1. This CDR3 contains 16 residues. The germline CDR1 and CDR2 sequences are MNHNS and SASEGT. With V trimmed by 3 bases and J by 0 bases, 5 bases remained unmatched. The CDR3 reads CASSETGWSSYNEQFF. DNA for the CDR3: TGTGCCAGCAGTGAGACAGGGTGGAGCTCCTACAATGAGCAGTTCTTC.

Note on this clone: The sample carries other DNA sequences with the same CDR3. The chain uses TRBV5-1 and TRBJ2-2; D remains ambiguous. CDR3 length equals 15 residues. Between the trimmed V and J ends, which lost 0 bases and 1 base, there was a span of 7 bases. The V gene's germline CDR1 is SGHRS and CDR2 YFSETQ. Written as DNA, the CDR3 is TGCGCCAGCAGCTTGGTCGCCAAGAACACCGGGGAGCTGTTTTTT. Amino acids: CASSLVAKNTGELFF.

The chain carries TRBV6-6 and TRBJ1-5; D is undetermined. Germline V gene sequence: CDR1 MNHNY, CDR2 SVGAGI (reference sequence). Between the trimmed V and J ends, which lost 2 bases and 3 bases, there was a span of 8 bases. The CDR3 is 14 amino acids. The CDR3 bases are TGTGCCAGCAGTTACCGGGAGTTCAATCAGCCCCAGCATTTT. Amino acids: CASSYREFNQPQHF.

This clone was counted a few times. The chain combines TRBV11-2 with TRBJ2-2; D is perhaps TRBD1 (6 bases). CDR3 length equals 15 residues. Trimming left V 4 bases short and J 4 bases short, with 13 bases between. Germline values: CDR1 SGHAT, CDR2 FQNNGV. The CDR3 protein is CASSSTGLGTGELFF. CDR3 DNA sequence: TGTGCCAGCAGCTCCACAGGGTTGGGCACCGGGGAGCTGTTTTTT.

Points on this clone: Different DNA sequences within this sample yield the same CDR3. The J gene is TRBJ1-1, the V gene TRBV29-1; D is uncertain. This CDR3 spans 10 amino acids. Per germline, CDR1 SQVTM and CDR2 ANQGSEA. Trimming stripped 4 bases from V and 3 bases from J, with 3 bases between. CDR3 sequence: CSVGDTEAFF. The CDR3 bases are TGCAGCGTTGGGGACACTGAAGCTTTCTTT.